The 24 T cell receptor beta chains given below trace back to one sample, sequenced in a study of T-cell memory formation after mild COVID-19. From the 5' RACE reads, TCRdb called clonotypes with MiXCR, one entry per CDR3 protein. This table has roughly 250,000 distinct CDR3 sequences, around 17% appearing once. Sequenced input: PBMCs or a T cell subset sorted from them (not recorded which). Every receptor here comes from a young man who had mild COVID-19 (a few samples of this study predate the infection). Cell type and time point are not known.

This clonotype was recorded a few times. This rearrangement joins TRBV4-1 to TRBJ2-2; the D call may be TRBD1 or TRBD2 (5 bases each). From germline, CDR1 is MGHRA and CDR2 YSYEKL. Trimming stripped 4 bases from V and 0 bases from J, with 12 bases between. The CDR3 length is 16 residues. The CDR3 bases are TGCGCCAGCAGCCCCCTGGGACGAACGAACACCGGGGAGCTGTTTTTT. This gives the protein CASSPLGRTNTGELFF.

The table lists this clonotype with a few counts. The rearrangement links TRBV7-2 to TRBJ2-3; TRBD1 aligns across 7 bases. V gave up 6 bases and J gave up 1 base; unmatched junction bases: 7. The CDR3 length is 15 residues. CDR1 is SGHTA, CDR2 FQGNSA, per germline. The CDR3 sequence is CASRPTGTGTDTQYF. The CDR3 coding sequence is TGTGCCAGCAGACCGACCGGGACAGGCACAGATACGCAGTATTTT.

This clonotype was recorded at least ten times. The rearrangement joins TRBV28 to TRBJ1-2, with no clear D. CDR3 size: 13 residues. CDR1 and CDR2 from the germline V gene are MDHEN and SYDVKM. Trimming took 2 bases from V and 1 from J, leaving 5 bases between them. The CDR3 loop is CASSLALNYGYTF. The CDR3 DNA is TGTGCCAGCAGTTTAGCACTTAACTATGGCTACACCTTC.

CDR3 in DNA: TGTGCCAGCAGTTCCCAGACGCGCGGTCAGCCCCAGCATTTT. Protein sequence: CASSSQTRGQPQHF. The chain has TRBV12-3 or TRBV12-4 and TRBJ1-5; no firm D call. The CDR3 sequence is 14 residues long. V lost 4 bases to trimming and J lost 6 bases, with 13 bases between them.

This clonotype was observed a handful of times. The chain carries TRBV7-3 and TRBJ2-1; no reliable D call. This CDR3 is 15 amino acids long. The germline CDR1 and CDR2 sequences are SGHTA and FQGTGA. With 1 base removed from V and 7 bases from J, the gap between germline ends came to 14 bases. The chain's CDR3 is CASSLIGLGGNEQFF. CDR3 in DNA: TGTGCCAGCAGCTTAATTGGGCTGGGTGGAAATGAGCAGTTCTTC.

The chain carries TRBV6-5 and TRBJ1-5; possible D gene TRBD1, 5 bases. V dropped 8 bases and J dropped 2 bases, with 10 bases sitting between them. CDR1 and CDR2 (germline): MNHEY, SVGAGI. CDR3 length equals 13 residues. The CDR3 DNA reads as TGTGCCAGCCAGCAGGGAGGCAATCAGCCCCAGCATTTT. The encoded protein is CASQQGGNQPQHF.

This clonotype has at least ten counts. The chain recombines TRBV4-3 with TRBJ2-3; 11 bases agree with TRBD2. This CDR3 is 13 amino acids long. V lost 9 bases and J lost 4; bases outside the gene matches: 3. Germline V gives CDR1 LGHNA, CDR2 YSLEER. CDR3 sequence reads: CASKLAGADTQYF. The CDR3 bases are TGCGCCAGTAAACTAGCGGGGGCAGATACGCAGTATTTT.

This clonotype was seen a handful of times. Written as DNA, the CDR3 is TGTGCCAGCAGCGTAGGAGGGGGACGGATTCTAGAGCAGTACTTC. It yields the protein CASSVGGGRILEQYF. This chain links TRBV9 with TRBJ2-7; D perhaps matches TRBD1 (6 bases). Germline assignment: CDR1 SGDLS and CDR2 YYNGEE. Trimming removed 0 bases at V and 7 bases at J, with 17 bases between. The CDR3 extends over 15 amino acids.

This clonotype was seen repeatedly, ten times or more. The chain links TRBV7-3 to TRBJ2-1; D is possibly TRBD1 (6 bases). The length of the CDR3 is 15 residues. Trimming shortened V by 2 bases and J by 7 bases, and 15 bases separated the two germline ends. The germline V gene encodes CDR1 SGHTA and CDR2 FQGTGA. For the CDR3, the DNA is TGTGCCAGCAGCTTACAGGGGAACGGTAATAATGAGCAGTTCTTC. It specifies CASSLQGNGNNEQFF.

The chain links TRBV7-8 to TRBJ2-3; 8 bases are a match to TRBD1. This CDR3 is built from 15 residues. Trimming took 4 bases from V and 8 from J; bases not matched to a gene: 11. Germline loops: CDR1 SGHVS, CDR2 FQNEAQ. CDR3 in amino acids: CASSSSGGADGTQYF. The CDR3 region has the DNA TGTGCCAGCAGCTCATCAGGGGGCGCCGACGGTACGCAGTATTTT.

V and J are TRBV29-1 and TRBJ2-1, with D possibly TRBD2 on 7 matching bases. Germline-derived CDR1 and CDR2 are SQVTM and ANQGSEA. The CDR3 consists of 12 residues. V was cut by 4 bases and J by 8 bases, with 12 bases left in between. The CDR3: CSVAGGPHEQFF. CDR3 coding DNA: TGCAGCGTTGCCGGGGGGCCCCATGAGCAGTTCTTC.

This clonotype was observed a handful of times. The chain couples TRBV3-1 to TRBJ2-3; D is ambiguous. CDR1 and CDR2 (germline): LGHDT, YNNKEL (reference sequence). This CDR3 contains 14 residues. Trimming stripped 4 bases from V and 0 bases from J, with 8 bases between. CDR3 sequence (DNA): TGTGCCAGCAGCCCGCCTGGGAGCACAGATACGCAGTATTTT. The encoded protein is CASSPPGSTDTQYF.

V is TRBV7-2 and J is TRBJ2-1; 7 bases are a match to TRBD2. Germline CDR1 and CDR2: SGHTA and FQGNSA. The CDR3 loop spans 14 amino acids. Unmatched junction bases numbered 8, after V lost 7 bases and J lost 5 bases. The CDR3 reads CASTPGRGDNEQFF. The CDR3 region has the DNA TGTGCCAGCACCCCGGGGAGGGGAGACAATGAGCAGTTCTTC.

The chain couples TRBV7-6 to TRBJ2-2, with D possibly being TRBD1 or TRBD2 (5 bases each). CDR1 is SGHVS, CDR2 FNYEAQ, per germline. The CDR3 totals 17 residues. V gave up 5 bases and J gave up 6 bases, with 22 bases separating them. The CDR3 DNA reads TGTGCCAGCAGCCTAAGGACCGGGGACCCCTCGGCCGGGGAGCTGTTTTTT. Its translation is CASSLRTGDPSAGELFF.

The CDR3: CSARGSQEATNEKLFF. CDR3 nucleotide sequence: TGCAGTGCTAGAGGATCCCAGGAGGCAACTAATGAAAAACTGTTTTTT. The gene calls are TRBV20-1 and TRBJ1-4; D is ambiguous. The germline V gene has CDR1 DFQATT and CDR2 SNEGSKA (reference sequence). The CDR3 sequence is 16 residues long. Trimming took off 1 base at V and 0 bases at J, with 12 bases between the two ends.

The genes are TRBV3-1 and TRBJ2-2; no firm D call. This CDR3 has 14 residues. Germline V gives CDR1 LGHDT, CDR2 YNNKEL (reference sequence). The ends were cut back, 1 base at V and 6 bases at J, with 9 bases in the middle. This CDR3 is CASSQAGGSGELFF. The CDR3 region has the DNA TGTGCCAGCAGCCAAGCGGGCGGCTCCGGGGAGCTGTTTTTT.

The sample holds a few counts of this clonotype. This rearrangement joins TRBV3-1 to TRBJ2-7; 7 nucleotides line up with TRBD2. CDR1 is LGHDT, CDR2 YNNKEL, per germline (reference sequence). The CDR3 is 15 amino acids. The V gene end was trimmed by 3 bases and the J gene end by 1 base; junction bases not matched to a gene: 6. The chain's CDR3 is CASSQTSGVSYEQYF. Written as DNA, the CDR3 is TGTGCCAGCAGCCAGACGAGCGGGGTTTCCTACGAGCAGTACTTC.

V gene TRBV20-1 combines with J gene TRBJ2-1; 11 bases align to TRBD2. V lost 1 base, J lost 1 base, and 6 bases stayed unmatched. The CDR3 is made up of 17 amino acids. CDR1 is DFQATT and CDR2 is SNEGSKA in the germline V gene (reference sequence). CDR3 region: CSARGLAGGLSYNEQFF. CDR3 coding DNA: TGCAGTGCTAGAGGGCTAGCGGGGGGCCTGTCCTACAATGAGCAGTTCTTC.

This clonotype showed up just a few times. This chain joins TRBV6-2 or TRBV6-3 and TRBJ2-7, with D tentatively TRBD2 (7 bases). CDR1 MNHEY and CDR2 SVGEGT come from the germline V gene. Trimming shortened V by 2 bases and J by 4 bases, and 15 bases separated the two germline ends. The CDR3 is 15 amino acids. The CDR3 is CASSYGGGHRYEQYF. CDR3 sequence (DNA): TGTGCCAGCAGTTACGGGGGGGGCCACCGGTACGAGCAGTACTTC.

The count of this clonotype is one. The chain couples TRBV5-6 to TRBJ2-7; D could derive from TRBD1 or TRBD2 (6 bases each). CDR1 and CDR2 (germline): SGHDT, YYEEEE. Trimming took off 4 bases at V and 4 bases at J, with 15 bases between the two ends. The CDR3 extends over 14 amino acids. The CDR3 protein is CASSRGGSGYEQYF. In DNA form, the CDR3 reads TGTGCCAGCAGCAGAGGGGGTAGCGGATACGAGCAGTACTTC.

This clonotype was detected a few times. The chain couples TRBV27 to TRBJ1-5; D not resolved. This CDR3 comprises 12 residues. The V and J ends lost 3 bases and 4 bases respectively, with 4 bases between them. Looked up from germline, CDR1 is MNHEY and CDR2 is SMNVEV (reference sequence). Written as DNA, the CDR3 is TGTGCCAGCAGTTTTTTGAATCAGCCCCAGCATTTT. It codes for CASSFLNQPQHF.

The chain couples TRBV5-1 to TRBJ1-1; TRBD1 might be the D (6 bases). Germline CDR1 and CDR2: SGHRS and YFSETQ. V was shortened by 1 base and J by 1 base, with 14 bases between the two germline ends. CDR3 size: 16 residues. CDR3 sequence (DNA): TGCGCCAGCAGCTTGCGGGTAGGAGGGGGGAACACTGAAGCTTTCTTT. It yields the protein CASSLRVGGGNTEAFF. Together with reference TRBV5-1 and TRBJ1-1, the CDR3 gives the full variable domain: KAGVTQTPRYLIKTRGQQVTLSCSPISGHRSVSWYQQTPGQGLQFLFEYFSETQRNKGNFPGRFSGRQFSNSRSEMNVSTLELGDSALYLCASSLRVGGGNTEAFFGQGTRLTVV.

The CDR3 DNA reads TGCGCCAGCACCGATCTAGGGGGGCTTGCCGGGGAGCTGTTTTTT. This encodes CASTDLGGLAGELFF. V and J are TRBV5-1 and TRBJ2-2; tentatively, D is TRBD1 or TRBD2 (6 bases each). Germline V gene sequence: CDR1 SGHRS, CDR2 YFSETQ. Trimming took 6 bases from V and 6 from J, leaving 18 bases between them. This CDR3 is built from 15 residues.

V gene TRBV6-2 or TRBV6-3 combines with J gene TRBJ2-3, with 8 bases aligning to TRBD1. With V trimmed by 8 bases and J by 4 bases, 5 bases remained unmatched. The germline gives CDR1 MNHEY, CDR2 SVGEGT. CDR3 length: 13 residues. The CDR3 is CASGQGGPDTQYF. The CDR3 DNA sequence: TGTGCCAGCGGACAGGGAGGCCCAGATACGCAGTATTTT.